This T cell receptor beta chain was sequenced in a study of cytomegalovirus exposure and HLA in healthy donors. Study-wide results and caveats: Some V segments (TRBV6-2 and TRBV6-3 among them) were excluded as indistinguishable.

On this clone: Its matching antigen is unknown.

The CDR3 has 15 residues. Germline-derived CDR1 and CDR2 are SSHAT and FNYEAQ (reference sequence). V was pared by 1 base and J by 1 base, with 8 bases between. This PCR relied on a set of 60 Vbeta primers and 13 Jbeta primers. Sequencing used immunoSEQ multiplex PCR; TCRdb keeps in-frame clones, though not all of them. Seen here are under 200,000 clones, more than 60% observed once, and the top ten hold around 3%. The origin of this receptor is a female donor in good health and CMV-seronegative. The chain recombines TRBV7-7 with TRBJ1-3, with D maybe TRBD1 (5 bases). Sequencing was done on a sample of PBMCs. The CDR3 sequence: CASSLGSGSGNTIYF. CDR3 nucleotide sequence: TGTGCCAGCAGCTTAGGTTCAGGGTCTGGAAACACCATATATTTT.